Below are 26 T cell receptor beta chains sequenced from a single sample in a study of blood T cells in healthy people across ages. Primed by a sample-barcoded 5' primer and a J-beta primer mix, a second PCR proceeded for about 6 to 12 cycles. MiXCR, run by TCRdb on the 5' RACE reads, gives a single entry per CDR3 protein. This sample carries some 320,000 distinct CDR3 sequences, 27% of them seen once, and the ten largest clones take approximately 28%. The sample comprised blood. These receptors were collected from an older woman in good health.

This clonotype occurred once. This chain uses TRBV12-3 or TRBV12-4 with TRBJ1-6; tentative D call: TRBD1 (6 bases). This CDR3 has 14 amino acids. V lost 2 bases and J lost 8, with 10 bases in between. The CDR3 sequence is CASSLLDSYSPLHF. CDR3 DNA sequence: TGTGCCAGCAGTTTACTGGACAGCTATTCACCCCTCCACTTT.

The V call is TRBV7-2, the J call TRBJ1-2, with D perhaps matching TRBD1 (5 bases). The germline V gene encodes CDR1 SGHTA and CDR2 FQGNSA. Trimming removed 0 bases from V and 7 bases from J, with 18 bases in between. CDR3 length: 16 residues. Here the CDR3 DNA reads TGTGCCAGCAGCTTAGCCCCCGTGGGAGTAAGGGGTGGCTACACCTTC. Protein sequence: CASSLAPVGVRGGYTF. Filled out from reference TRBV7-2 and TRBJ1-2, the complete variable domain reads GAGVSQSPSNKVTEKGKDVELRCDPISGHTALYWYRQSLGQGLEFLIYFQGNSAPDKSGLPSDRFSAERTGGSVSTLTIQRTQQEDSAVYLCASSLAPVGVRGGYTFGSGTRLTVV.

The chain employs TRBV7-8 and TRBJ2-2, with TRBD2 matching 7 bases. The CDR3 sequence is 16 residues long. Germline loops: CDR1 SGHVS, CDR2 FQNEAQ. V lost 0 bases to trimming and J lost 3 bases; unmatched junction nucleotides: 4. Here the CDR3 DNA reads TGTGCCAGCAGCTTAGCAGCTAGCGGTTACACCGGGGAGCTGTTTTTT. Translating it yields CASSLAASGYTGELFF.

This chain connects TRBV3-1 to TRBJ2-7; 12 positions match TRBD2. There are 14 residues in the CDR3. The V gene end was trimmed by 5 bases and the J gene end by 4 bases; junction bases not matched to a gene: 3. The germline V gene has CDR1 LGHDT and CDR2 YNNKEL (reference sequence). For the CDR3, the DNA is TGTGCCAGCAGCTGGACTAGCGGGACGTACGAGCAGTACTTC. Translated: CASSWTSGTYEQYF.

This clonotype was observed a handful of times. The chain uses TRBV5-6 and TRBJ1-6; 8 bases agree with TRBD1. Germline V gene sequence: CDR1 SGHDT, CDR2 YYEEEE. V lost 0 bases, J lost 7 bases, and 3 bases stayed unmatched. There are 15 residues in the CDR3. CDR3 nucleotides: TGTGCCAGCAGCTTGGGACAGGGGAAGAATTCACCCCTCCACTTT. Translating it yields CASSLGQGKNSPLHF.

The CDR3 spells CSARDPGAGLSEQFF. The CDR3 DNA reads TGCAGTGCTAGAGATCCGGGAGCGGGGCTCAGTGAGCAGTTCTTC. The chain employs TRBV20-1 and TRBJ2-1; 7 nucleotides line up with TRBD2. Trimming removed 0 bases from V and 9 bases from J; junction bases left unmatched: 11. This CDR3 has 15 amino acids. CDR1 is DFQATT, CDR2 SNEGSKA, per germline (reference sequence).

As DNA, the CDR3 is TGTGCCAGCAGTGAGGAGGGAGCGCGAGAGACCCAGTACTTC. It codes for CASSEEGARETQYF. This chain links TRBV2 with TRBJ2-5; a weak D match, TRBD2 (6 bases). Trimming shortened V by 3 bases and J by 4 bases, and 12 bases separated the two germline ends. Germline assignment: CDR1 SNHLY and CDR2 FYNNEI. This CDR3 is built from 14 residues.

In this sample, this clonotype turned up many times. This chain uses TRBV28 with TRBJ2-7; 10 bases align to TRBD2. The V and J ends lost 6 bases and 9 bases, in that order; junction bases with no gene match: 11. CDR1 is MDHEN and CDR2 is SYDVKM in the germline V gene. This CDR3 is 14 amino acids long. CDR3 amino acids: CASRVAGGGLGQYF. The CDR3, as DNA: TGTGCCAGCAGGGTAGCGGGAGGTGGGCTAGGGCAGTACTTC.

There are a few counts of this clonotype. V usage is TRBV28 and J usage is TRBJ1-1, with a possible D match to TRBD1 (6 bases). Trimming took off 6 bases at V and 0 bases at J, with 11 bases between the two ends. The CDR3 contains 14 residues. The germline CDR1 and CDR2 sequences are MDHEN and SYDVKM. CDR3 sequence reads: CASRTGQMNTEAFF. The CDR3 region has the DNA TGTGCCAGCAGGACCGGACAGATGAACACTGAAGCTTTCTTT.

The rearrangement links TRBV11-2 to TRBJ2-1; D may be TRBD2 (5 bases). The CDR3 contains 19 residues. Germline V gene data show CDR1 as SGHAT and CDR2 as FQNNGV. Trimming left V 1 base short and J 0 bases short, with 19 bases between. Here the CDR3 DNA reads TGTGCCAGCAGCTTAGGCCTGGGGTTAGCGAGAGCCTCCTACAATGAGCAGTTCTTC. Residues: CASSLGLGLARASYNEQFF.

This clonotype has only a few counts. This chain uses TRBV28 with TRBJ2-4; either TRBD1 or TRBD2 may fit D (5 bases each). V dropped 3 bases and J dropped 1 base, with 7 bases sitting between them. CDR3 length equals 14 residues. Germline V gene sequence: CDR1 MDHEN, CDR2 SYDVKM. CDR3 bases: TGTGCCAGCAGTTTGTGGGACGCCAAAAACATTCAGTACTTC. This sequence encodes CASSLWDAKNIQYF.

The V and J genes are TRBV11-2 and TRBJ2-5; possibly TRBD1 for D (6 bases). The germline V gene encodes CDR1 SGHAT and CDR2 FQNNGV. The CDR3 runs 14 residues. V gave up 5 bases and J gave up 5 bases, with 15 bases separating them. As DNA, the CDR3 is TGTGCCAGCAGCCCCGACAGTCAGGGGGAGACCCAGTACTTC. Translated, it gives CASSPDSQGETQYF.

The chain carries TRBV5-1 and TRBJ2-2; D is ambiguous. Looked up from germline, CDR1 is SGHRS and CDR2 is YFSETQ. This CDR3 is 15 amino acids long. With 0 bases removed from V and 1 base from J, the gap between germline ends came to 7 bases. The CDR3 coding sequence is TGCGCCAGCAGCTTGGAAAGCCAGAACACCGGGGAGCTGTTTTTT. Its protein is CASSLESQNTGELFF.

The CDR3 nucleotides read TGCAGTGCTAGAGTCGGGACGCTTAATGAAAAACTGTTTTTT. Its protein product is CSARVGTLNEKLFF. The genes are TRBV20-1 and TRBJ1-4; D is perhaps TRBD1 (5 bases). Per germline, CDR1 DFQATT and CDR2 SNEGSKA (reference sequence). The CDR3 runs 14 residues. Trimming took 1 base from V and 4 from J, leaving 10 bases between them.

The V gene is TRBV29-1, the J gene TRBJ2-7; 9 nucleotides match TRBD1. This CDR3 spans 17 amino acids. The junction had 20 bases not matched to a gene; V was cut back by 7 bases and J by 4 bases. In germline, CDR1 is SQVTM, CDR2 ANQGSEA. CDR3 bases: TGCAGCGCCCAGGGACAGGGTGGCCTCCGATCCGAATACGAGCAGTACTTC. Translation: CSAQGQGGLRSEYEQYF.

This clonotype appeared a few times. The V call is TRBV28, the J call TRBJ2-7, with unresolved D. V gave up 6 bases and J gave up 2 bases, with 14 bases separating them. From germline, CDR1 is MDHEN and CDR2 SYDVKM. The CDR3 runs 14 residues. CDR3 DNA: TGTGCCAGCAGCCCCACTTGGAACCCCTACGAGCAGTACTTC. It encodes CASSPTWNPYEQYF.

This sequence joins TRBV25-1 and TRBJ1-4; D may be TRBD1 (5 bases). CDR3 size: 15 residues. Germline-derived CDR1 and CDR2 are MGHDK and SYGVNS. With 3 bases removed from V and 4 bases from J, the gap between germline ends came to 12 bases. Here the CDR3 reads CASSEALGVNEKLFF. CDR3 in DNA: TGTGCCAGCAGTGAGGCCTTAGGGGTTAATGAAAAACTGTTTTTT.

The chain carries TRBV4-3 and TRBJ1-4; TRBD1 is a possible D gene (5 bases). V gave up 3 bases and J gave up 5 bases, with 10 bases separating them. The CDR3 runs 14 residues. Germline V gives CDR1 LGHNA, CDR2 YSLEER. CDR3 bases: TGCGCCAGCAGCCAGCAGGGAAAGAATGAAAAACTGTTTTTT. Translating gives CASSQQGKNEKLFF.

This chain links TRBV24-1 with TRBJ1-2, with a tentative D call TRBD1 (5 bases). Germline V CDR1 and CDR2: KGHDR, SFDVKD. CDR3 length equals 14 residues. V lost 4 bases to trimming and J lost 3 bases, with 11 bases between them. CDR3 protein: CATSEATGHYGYTF. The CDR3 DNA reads TGTGCCACCAGTGAGGCCACAGGTCACTATGGCTACACCTTC.

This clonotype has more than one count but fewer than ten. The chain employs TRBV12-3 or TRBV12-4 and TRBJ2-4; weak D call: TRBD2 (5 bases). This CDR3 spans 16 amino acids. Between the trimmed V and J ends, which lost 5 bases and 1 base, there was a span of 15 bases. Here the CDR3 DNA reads TGTGCCAGCAGTCCTTTTTCGGGGTTGGCCAAAAACATTCAGTACTTC. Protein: CASSPFSGLAKNIQYF.

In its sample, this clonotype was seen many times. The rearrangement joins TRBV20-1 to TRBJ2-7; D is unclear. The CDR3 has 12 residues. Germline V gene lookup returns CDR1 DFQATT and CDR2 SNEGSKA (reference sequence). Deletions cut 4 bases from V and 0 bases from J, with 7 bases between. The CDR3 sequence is CSAKMHSYEQYF. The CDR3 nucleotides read TGCAGTGCTAAAATGCACTCCTACGAGCAGTACTTC.

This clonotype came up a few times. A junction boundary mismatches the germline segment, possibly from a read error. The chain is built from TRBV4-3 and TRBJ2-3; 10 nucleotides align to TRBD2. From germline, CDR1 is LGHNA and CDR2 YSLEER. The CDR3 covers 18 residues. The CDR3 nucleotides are TGCGCCAGCAGTCAAGCACCGATGACTAGCGGGAGCACAGATACGCAGTATTTT. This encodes CASSQAPMTSGSTDTQYF.

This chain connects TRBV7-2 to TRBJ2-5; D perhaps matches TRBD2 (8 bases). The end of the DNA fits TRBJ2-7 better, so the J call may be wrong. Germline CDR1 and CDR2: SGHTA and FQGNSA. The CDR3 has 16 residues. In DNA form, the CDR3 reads TGTGCCAGCAGCTTAGCCCCGGGAGGGGGACAGAACGAGCAGTACTTC. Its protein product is CASSLAPGGGQNEQYF.

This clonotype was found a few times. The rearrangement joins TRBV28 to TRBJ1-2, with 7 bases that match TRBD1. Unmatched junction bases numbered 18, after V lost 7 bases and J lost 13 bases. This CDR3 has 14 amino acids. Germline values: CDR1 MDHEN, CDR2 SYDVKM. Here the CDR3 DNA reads TGTGCCAGCAACGGGGGTGACAGGGCCAGCCGTGGCACCTTC. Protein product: CASNGGDRASRGTF.

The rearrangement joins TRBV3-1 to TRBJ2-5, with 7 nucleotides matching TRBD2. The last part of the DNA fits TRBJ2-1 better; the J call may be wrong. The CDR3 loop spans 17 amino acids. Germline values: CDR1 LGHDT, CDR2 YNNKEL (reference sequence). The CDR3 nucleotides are TGTGCCAGCAGCGAACCCGGGGGGAAAAGCACCTGCAATGAGCAGTTCTTC. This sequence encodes CASSEPGGKSTCNEQFF.

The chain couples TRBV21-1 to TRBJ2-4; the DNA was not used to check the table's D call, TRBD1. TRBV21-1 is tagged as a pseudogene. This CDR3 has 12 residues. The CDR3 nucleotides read TGTGCCAGCATCCCGGGAGGCCTCATTCAGTACTTC. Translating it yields CASIPGGLIQYF.